This is a list of T cell receptor beta chains from one sample in a study of blood T cells in healthy people across ages. TCRdb re-derived calls from the 5' RACE reads in MiXCR, one entry per CDR3 protein. The data hold roughly 800,000 distinct CDR3 sequences, with more than 20% observed a single time. These data are also associated with another study on T cells of mothers and their children.

The sequenced material came from blood. The receptors here all came from a boy aged 10-17 years in good health. Each CDR3 is given with its conserved first and last residue. The D gene is left open where the match is weak. Clone size, where shown, is once, few, many, or a class for clones that have expanded.

>TRBV5-1|TRBD2|-|13|TRBJ2-1
TGCGCCAGCCAAACGGGGGGGTACAATGAGCAGTTCTTC
CASQTGGYNEQFF
>TRBV27|TRBD2|few|14|TRBJ2-4
TGTGCCAGCAGTTTAACGGGGACTAGTTCCATTCAGTACTTC
CASSLTGTSSIQYF
>TRBV4-1|TRBD2|-|15|TRBJ2-1
TGCGCCAGCAGGGTCATAGCGGGGATGAACAATGAGCAGTTCTTC
CASRVIAGMNNEQFF
>TRBV7-2|-|-|16|TRBJ2-7
TGTGCCAGCAGCCTGTACAGGGACCCCTTTGTGTACGAGCAGTACTTC
CASSLYRDPFVYEQYF
>TRBV7-9|TRBD1|-|16|TRBJ2-7
TGTGCCAGCAGCTTAGTACCCCGGGACAGGGGCGACGAGCAGTACTTC
CASSLVPRDRGDEQYF
>TRBV25-1|-|-|17|TRBJ2-3
TGTGCCAGCAGTGAATTACTTACAGGGCCAGGGAAAGGGGTGCAGTATTTT
CASSELLTGPGKGVQYF
>TRBV6-5|-|-|15|TRBJ2-2
TGTGCCAGCAGTTACGGGGAGACTAACACCGGGGAGCTGTTTTTT
CASSYGETNTGELFF
>TRBV21-1|-|few|19|TRBJ2-4
TGTGCCAGCAGCATCGGCGGACTAGCGGGAGAAGTTGCCAAAAACATTCAGTACTTC
CASSIGGLAGEVAKNIQYF
>TRBV20-1|-|few|16|TRBJ1-3
TGCAGTGCTAGAGGTACAAGACGATACTCTGGAAACACCATATATTTT
CSARGTRRYSGNTIYF
>TRBV21-1|-|few|16|TRBJ2-7
TGTGCCAGCAGCAAAGGGGTGGGGCAGCCTTACTACGAGCAGTACTTC
CASSKGVGQPYYEQYF
>TRBV29-1|-|-|12|TRBJ2-2
TGCAGCTACTTCGGGGGGCGAGGGGAGCTGTTTTTT
CSYFGGRGELFF
>TRBV7-9|-|few|16|TRBJ2-7
TGTGCCAGCAGCTTAGTCGGAGGAAGGAGCTCCTACGAGCAGTACTTC
CASSLVGGRSSYEQYF
>TRBV24-1|TRBD1|-|13|TRBJ2-7
TGTGCCACCTCGGGACAGGGACCGCGGGAGCAGTACTTC
CATSGQGPREQYF
>TRBV20-1|-|-|13|TRBJ2-1
TGCAGTGCTAAAAAAGAAGGTCGCAATGAGCAGTTCTTC
CSAKKEGRNEQFF
>TRBV13|-|-|15|TRBJ2-5
TGTGCCAGCAGCCACGGGGGCAAGGTCTCAGGGACCCAGTACTTC
CASSHGGKVSGTQYF
>TRBV6-5|TRBD2|-|15|TRBJ2-7
TGTGCCAGCTATCCCAGCGGGACTATCTCCTACGAGCAGTACTTC
CASYPSGTISYEQYF
>TRBV27|-|few|15|TRBJ2-1
TGTGCCAGCAGTTCCGGGATCCCCCGTTACAATGAGCAGTTCTTC
CASSSGIPRYNEQFF
>TRBV5-6|TRBD2|few|14|TRBJ2-7
TGTGCCAGCAGCGCGGGACTAAATCCCTACGAGCAGTACTTC
CASSAGLNPYEQYF
>TRBV9|TRBD2|-|16|TRBJ2-1
TGTGCCAGCAGCGTAGTGTGGTCTAGCGGGAACAATGAGCAGTTCTTC
CASSVVWSSGNNEQFF
>TRBV25-1|TRBD1|-|15|TRBJ1-6
TGTGCCAGCGGTGAGTCAGGGGGCTATAATTCACCCCTCCACTTT
CASGESGGYNSPLHF
>TRBV7-9|-|-|16|TRBJ2-1
TGTGCCAGCAGCCGCCAAGTCCCCCTTTCCCTGAATGAGCAGTTCTTC
CASSRQVPLSLNEQFF
>TRBV29-1|-|-|14|TRBJ2-5
TGCAGCGTCGTCGTGGCCTCCCAACAAGAGACCCAGTACTTC
CSVVVASQQETQYF
>TRBV20-1|-|-|13|TRBJ1-5
TGCAGTGCTAGGGGGGCCAAGGATCAGCCCCAGCATTTT
CSARGAKDQPQHF
>TRBV10-2|TRBD2|few|15|TRBJ2-1
TGCGCCAGCAGTGAGTCGCTTTCGTTAGCGGGAAAACAGTTCTTC
CASSESLSLAGKQFF
>TRBV5-1|TRBD1|many|16|TRBJ2-1
TGCGCCAGCAGCACGGGGACAGGGAGCTCCTACAATGAGCAGTTCTTC
CASSTGTGSSYNEQFF
>TRBV4-3|-|-|17|TRBJ1-4
TGCGCCAGCAGCCAAACTTCCGGGGGGCAAACTAATGAAAAACTGTTTTTT
CASSQTSGGQTNEKLFF
>TRBV15|-|-|16|TRBJ2-1
TGTGCCACCAGCAGATCGAGGGGTCAAGGTCACAATGAGCAGTTCTTC
CATSRSRGQGHNEQFF
>TRBV29-1|-|-|12|TRBJ2-1
TGCAGCGTTCCCAAGGGGGGGGGTGAGCAGTTCTTC
CSVPKGGGEQFF